This T cell receptor beta chain comes out of a study of beta chain features in type 1 diabetes. This clone was seen a few times. What it recognizes is unknown. What was sequenced were expressed TCRB transcripts, since all of the isolated RNA had been reverse transcribed. Profiled with immunoSEQ multiplex PCR; TCRdb holds only in-frame clones, not every one. Among around 310,000 clones listed, approximately 15% were seen once. The germline gives CDR1 SGHTA, CDR2 FQGTGA. This CDR3 region has 16 residues. V lost 4 bases, J lost 6 bases, and 8 bases stayed unmatched. Study-level results: Patients with type 1 diabetes carried fewer insertions and had more deletions at their VDJ junctions. Among all four CD4+ subsets, Type 1 diabetes patients had TCRB CDR3s that were moderately but significantly shorter. A potential influence of HLA type upon TCRB rearrangement remained unresolved herein.

The receptor's source is a woman under 30 with type 1 diabetes. The J gene is TRBJ2-3, the V gene TRBV7-3, with 12 positions matching TRBD2. The source material was naive CD4+ T cells from blood. This CDR3 is CASSSRLAGASDTQYF. The CDR3 bases are TGTGCCAGCAGCTCGCGACTAGCGGGAGCGTCGGATACGCAGTATTTT.